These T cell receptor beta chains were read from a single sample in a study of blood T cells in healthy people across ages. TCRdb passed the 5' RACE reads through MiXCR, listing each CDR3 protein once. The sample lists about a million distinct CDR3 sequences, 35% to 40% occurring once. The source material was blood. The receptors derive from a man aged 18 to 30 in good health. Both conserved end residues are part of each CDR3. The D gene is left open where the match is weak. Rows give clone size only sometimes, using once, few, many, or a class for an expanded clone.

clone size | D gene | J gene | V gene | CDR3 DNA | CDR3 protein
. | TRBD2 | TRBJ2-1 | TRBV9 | TGTGCCAGCAGCGTAGCTGGGCTAGCGGGTGAGCAGTTCTTC | CASSVAGLAGEQFF
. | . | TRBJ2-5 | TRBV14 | TGTGCCAGCAGCCAATCCTCAGGGGCCTTCAAGCAGTACTTC | CASSQSSGAFKQYF
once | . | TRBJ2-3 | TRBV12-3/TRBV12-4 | TGTGCCAGCAGTTTAGCAACGGGTCCACCAGATACGCAGTATTTT | CASSLATGPPDTQYF
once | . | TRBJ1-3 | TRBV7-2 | TGTGCCAGCAGCGTCGCCAGTGTCGGCTCTGGAAACACCATATATTTT | CASSVASVGSGNTIYF
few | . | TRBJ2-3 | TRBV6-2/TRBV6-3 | TGTGCCAGCAGTTATCGGCTAGCGCGCACAGATACGCAGTATTTT | CASSYRLARTDTQYF
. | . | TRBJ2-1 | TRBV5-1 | TGCGCCAGCGCTAATCCTGCCAGCGGGTACTCCTACAATGAGCAGTTCTTC | CASANPASGYSYNEQFF
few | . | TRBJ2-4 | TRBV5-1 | TGCGCCAGCAGCCCGACAACCGGGACACCGAAAAACATTCAGTACTTC | CASSPTTGTPKNIQYF
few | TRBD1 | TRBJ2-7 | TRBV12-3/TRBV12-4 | TGTGCCAGCAGTAACTACGACCGGGACAGGGTCTACGAGCAGTACTTC | CASSNYDRDRVYEQYF
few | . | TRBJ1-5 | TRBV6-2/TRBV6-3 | TGTGCCAGCAACACAGGGCTGAGCAATCAGCCCCAGCATTTT | CASNTGLSNQPQHF
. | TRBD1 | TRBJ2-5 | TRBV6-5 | TGTGCCAGCAGTTACCAGACAGGGTCTAAGACTACCCAGTACTTC | CASSYQTGSKTTQYF
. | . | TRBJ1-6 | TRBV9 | TGTGCCAGCAGCGTATCCGGGAATAACTATGGCCACTTT | CASSVSGNNYGHF
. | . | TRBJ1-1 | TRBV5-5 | TGTGCCAGCAGCTGGGGCGTGGGTAGGGTGCAGACGGAAGCTTTCTTT | CASSWGVGRVQTEAFF
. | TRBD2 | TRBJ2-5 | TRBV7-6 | TGTGCCAGCAGCTTAGTATACCCCAGGGAGGGTTTGACCCAGTACTTC | CASSLVYPREGLTQYF
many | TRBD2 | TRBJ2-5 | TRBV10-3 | TGTGCCATCACCCATAGCGGGGGCCAAGAGACCCAGTACTTC | CAITHSGGQETQYF
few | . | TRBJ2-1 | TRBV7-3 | TGTGCCAGCAGCATTAACATAGGGTCCCACAATGAGCAGTTCTTC | CASSINIGSHNEQFF
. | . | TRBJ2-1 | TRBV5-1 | TGCGCCAGCAGCTTGGAATTGGCCCTGTCGCTGTACAATGAGCAGTTCTTC | CASSLELALSLYNEQFF
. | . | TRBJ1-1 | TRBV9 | TGTGCCAGCAGCGTAGGAGCGCTGTCAAGAACTGAAGCTTTCTTT | CASSVGALSRTEAFF